Presented here are 4 T cell receptor beta chains from one specimen sequenced in a study of T cells after yellow fever vaccination. One entry per CDR3 protein, called by TCRdb with MiXCR from the 5' RACE reads. This sample yields some 300,000 distinct CDR3 sequences, of which 7.5% to 9% are seen a single time; about 3% belongs to the top ten. This material consisted of CD4+ T cells sorted from PBMCs, taken 5 days after the yellow fever booster vaccination. Receptors were obtained from a man between 18 and 29 years old who received the YFV17D yellow fever vaccine.

The table lists this clonotype with a few counts. The chain is built from TRBV2 and TRBJ2-3, with D possibly matching TRBD2 (6 bases). Trimming shortened V by 7 bases and J by 6 bases, and 14 bases separated the two germline ends. Germline loops: CDR1 SNHLY, CDR2 FYNNEI. The CDR3 runs 13 residues. The CDR3 sequence is CASTARRDDTQYF. CDR3 in DNA: TGTGCCAGCACAGCCCGGCGGGATGATACGCAGTATTTT. The full variable domain, its missing parts supplied by reference TRBV2 and TRBJ2-3, is EPEVTQTPSHQVTQMGQEVILRCVPISNHLYFYWYRQILGQKVEFLVSFYNNEISEKSEIFDDQFSVERPDGSNFTLKIRSTKLEDSAMYFCASTARRDDTQYFGPGTRLTVL.

The chain combines TRBV5-4 with TRBJ2-3; TRBD1 might be the D (5 bases). CDR1 and CDR2 (germline): SGHNT, YYREEE (reference sequence). This CDR3 is built from 15 residues. V lost 0 bases to trimming and J lost 6 bases, with 14 bases between them. The CDR3, as DNA: TGTGCCAGCAGCTTGGCAGGGTCCGGCATTGATACGCAGTATTTT. Amino acids: CASSLAGSGIDTQYF.

This clonotype was picked up many times. The chain has TRBV6-6 and TRBJ1-2; D call uncertain. Trimming left V 2 bases short and J 8 bases short, with 12 bases between. The CDR3 length is 13 residues. CDR1 MNHNY and CDR2 SVGAGI come from the germline V gene (reference sequence). CDR3 DNA: TGTGCCAGCAGTTACATCCCGGGTCTGGGCTACACCTTC. Translation gives CASSYIPGLGYTF.

This clonotype was found once. The chain couples TRBV5-1 to TRBJ2-6, with a possible D match to TRBD1 (7 bases). The V end was cut by 3 bases, the J end by 1 base, with 14 bases between. The germline V gene has CDR1 SGHRS and CDR2 YFSETQ. CDR3 size: 17 residues. The CDR3 DNA reads TGCGCCAGCAGCTGGGGGGACAGAGGATCTGGGGCCAACGTCCTGACTTTC. Encoded protein: CASSWGDRGSGANVLTF. Complete variable domain (other parts from reference TRBV5-1 and TRBJ2-6): KAGVTQTPRYLIKTRGQQVTLSCSPISGHRSVSWYQQTPGQGLQFLFEYFSETQRNKGNFPGRFSGRQFSNSRSEMNVSTLELGDSALYLCASSWGDRGSGANVLTFGAGSRLTVL.